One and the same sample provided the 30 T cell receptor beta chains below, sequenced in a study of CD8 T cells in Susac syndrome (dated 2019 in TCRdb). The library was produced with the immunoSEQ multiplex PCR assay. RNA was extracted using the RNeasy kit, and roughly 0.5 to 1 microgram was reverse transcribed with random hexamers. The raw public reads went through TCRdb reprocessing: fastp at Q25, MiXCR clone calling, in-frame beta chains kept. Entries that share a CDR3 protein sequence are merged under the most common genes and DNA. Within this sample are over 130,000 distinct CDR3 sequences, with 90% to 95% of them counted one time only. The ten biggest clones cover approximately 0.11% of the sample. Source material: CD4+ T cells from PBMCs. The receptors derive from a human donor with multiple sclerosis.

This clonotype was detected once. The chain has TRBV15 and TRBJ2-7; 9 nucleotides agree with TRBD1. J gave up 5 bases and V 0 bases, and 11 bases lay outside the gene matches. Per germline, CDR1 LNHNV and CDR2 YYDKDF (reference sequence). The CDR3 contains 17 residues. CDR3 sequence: CATSRDRTGDQSNEQYF. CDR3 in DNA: TGTGCCACCAGCAGAGATCGGACAGGGGACCAGTCCAACGAGCAGTACTTC.

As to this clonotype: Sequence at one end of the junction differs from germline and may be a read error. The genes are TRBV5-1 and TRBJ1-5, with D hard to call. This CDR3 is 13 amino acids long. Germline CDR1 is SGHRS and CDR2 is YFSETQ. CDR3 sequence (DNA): TGTGCCAGCAGCTTGAACAGCAATCAGCCCCAGCATTTT. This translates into CASSLNSNQPQHF.

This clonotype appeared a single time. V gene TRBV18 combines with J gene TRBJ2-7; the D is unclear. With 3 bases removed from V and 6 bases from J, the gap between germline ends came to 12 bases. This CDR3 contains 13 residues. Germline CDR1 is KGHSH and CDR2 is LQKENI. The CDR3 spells CASSPNTDREQYF. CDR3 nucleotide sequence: TGTGCCAGCTCACCGAACACCGACCGCGAGCAGTACTTC.

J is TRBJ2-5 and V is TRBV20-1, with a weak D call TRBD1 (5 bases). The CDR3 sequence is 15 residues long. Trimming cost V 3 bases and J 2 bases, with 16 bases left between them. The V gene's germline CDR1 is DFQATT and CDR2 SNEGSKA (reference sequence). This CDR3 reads CSASRDSATQETQYF. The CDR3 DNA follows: TGCAGTGCTAGTCGAGACAGCGCCACGCAAGAGACCCAGTACTTC.

CDR3 region: CASSLADRGVGEQFF. The CDR3 DNA follows: TGTGCCAGCAGCTTGGCCGACAGGGGGGTTGGGGAGCAGTTCTTC. J is TRBJ2-1 and V is TRBV5-4; 9 bases agree with TRBD1. The germline CDR1 and CDR2 sequences are SGHNT and YYREEE (reference sequence). CDR3 size: 15 residues. J gave up 10 bases and V 0 bases, and 8 bases lay outside the gene matches.

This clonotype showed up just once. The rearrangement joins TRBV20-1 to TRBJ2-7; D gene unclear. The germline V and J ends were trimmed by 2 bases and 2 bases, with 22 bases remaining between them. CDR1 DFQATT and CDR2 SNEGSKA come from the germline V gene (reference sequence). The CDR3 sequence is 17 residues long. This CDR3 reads CSARNLNRSISAYEQYF. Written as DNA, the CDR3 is TGCAGTGCTAGAAACTTAAACAGAAGTATCTCGGCCTACGAGCAGTACTTC.

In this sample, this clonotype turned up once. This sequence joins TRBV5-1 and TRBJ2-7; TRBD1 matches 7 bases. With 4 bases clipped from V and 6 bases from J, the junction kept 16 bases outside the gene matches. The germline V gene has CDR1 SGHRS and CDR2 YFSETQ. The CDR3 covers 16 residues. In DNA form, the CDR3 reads TGCGCCAGCAGCGTCGCCCAGCCCGGGACAGTCATCGAGCAGTACTTC. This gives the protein CASSVAQPGTVIEQYF.

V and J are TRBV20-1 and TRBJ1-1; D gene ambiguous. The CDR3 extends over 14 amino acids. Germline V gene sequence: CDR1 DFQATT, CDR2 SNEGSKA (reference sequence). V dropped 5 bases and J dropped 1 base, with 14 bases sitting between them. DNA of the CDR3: TGCAGTGCTCCCCCAACACGGGAGAACACTGAAGCTTTCTTT. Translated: CSAPPTRENTEAFF.

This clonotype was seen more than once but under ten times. CDR3 loop: CSVEGDRAYEQYF. The CDR3 coding sequence is TGCAGCGTTGAGGGGGACAGAGCCTACGAGCAGTACTTC. This rearrangement joins TRBV29-1 to TRBJ2-7, with 7 bases fitting TRBD1. This CDR3 contains 13 residues. Germline-derived CDR1 and CDR2 are SQVTM and ANQGSEA. Unmatched junction bases numbered 4, after V lost 3 bases and J lost 2 bases.

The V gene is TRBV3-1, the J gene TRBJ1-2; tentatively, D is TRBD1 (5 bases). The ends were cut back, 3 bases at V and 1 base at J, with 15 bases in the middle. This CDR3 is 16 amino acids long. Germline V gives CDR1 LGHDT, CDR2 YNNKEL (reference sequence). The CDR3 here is CASSHRIEGFNYGYTF. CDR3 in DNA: TGTGCCAGCAGCCATCGAATAGAGGGGTTTAACTATGGCTACACCTTC.

CDR3 bases: TGTGCCAGCAGCTTAAGGGAACAGGGAGGAGGGACCCAGTACTTC. This codes for CASSLREQGGGTQYF. This chain joins TRBV7-9 and TRBJ2-5, with D possibly called TRBD1 or TRBD2 (6 bases each). Trimming shortened V by 2 bases and J by 7 bases, and 17 bases separated the two germline ends. Germline lookup yields CDR1 SEHNR and CDR2 FQNEAQ (reference sequence). The length of the CDR3 is 15 residues.

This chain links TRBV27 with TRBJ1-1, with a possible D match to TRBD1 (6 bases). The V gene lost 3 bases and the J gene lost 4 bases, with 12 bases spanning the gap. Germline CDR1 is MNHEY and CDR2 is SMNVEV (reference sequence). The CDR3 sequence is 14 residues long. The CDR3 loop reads CASSFLLDSTEAFF. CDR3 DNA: TGTGCCAGCAGTTTTTTGTTGGACAGCACTGAAGCTTTCTTT.

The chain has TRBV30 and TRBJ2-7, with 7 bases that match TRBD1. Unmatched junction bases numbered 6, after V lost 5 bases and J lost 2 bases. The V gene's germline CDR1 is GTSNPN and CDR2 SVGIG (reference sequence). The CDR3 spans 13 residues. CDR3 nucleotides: TGTGCCTGGGACCAGGGGGACACCTACGAGCAGTACTTC. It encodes CAWDQGDTYEQYF.

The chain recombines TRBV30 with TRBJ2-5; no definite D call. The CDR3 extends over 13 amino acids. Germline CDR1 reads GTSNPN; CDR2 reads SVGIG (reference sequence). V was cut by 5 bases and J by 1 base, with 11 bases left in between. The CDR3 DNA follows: TGTGCCTGGGACCACCGCGGCCAAGAGACCCAGTACTTC. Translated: CAWDHRGQETQYF. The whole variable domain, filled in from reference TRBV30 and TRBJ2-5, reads SQTIHQWPATLVQPVGSPLSLECTVEGTSNPNLYWYRQAAGRGLQLLFYSVGIGQISSEVPQNLSASRPQDRQFILSSKKLLLSDSGFYLCAWDHRGQETQYFGPGTRLLVL.

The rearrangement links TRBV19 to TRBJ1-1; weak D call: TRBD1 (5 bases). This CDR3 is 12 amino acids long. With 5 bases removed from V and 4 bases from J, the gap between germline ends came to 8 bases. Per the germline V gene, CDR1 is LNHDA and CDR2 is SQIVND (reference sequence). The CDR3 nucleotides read TGTGCCAGTAGTTGGGGGGTCACTGAAGCTTTCTTT. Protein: CASSWGVTEAFF. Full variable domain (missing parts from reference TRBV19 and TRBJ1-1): DGGITQSPKYLFRKEGQNVTLSCEQNLNHDAMYWYRQDPGQGLRLIYYSQIVNDFQKGDIAEGYSVSREKKESFPLTVTSAQKNPTAFYLCASSWGVTEAFFGQGTRLTVV.

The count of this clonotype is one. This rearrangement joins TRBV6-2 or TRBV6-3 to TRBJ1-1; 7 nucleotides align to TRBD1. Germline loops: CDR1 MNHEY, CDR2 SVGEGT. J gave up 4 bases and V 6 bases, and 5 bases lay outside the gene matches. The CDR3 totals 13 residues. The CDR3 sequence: CASRPRGATEAFF. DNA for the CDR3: TGTGCCAGCAGGCCCAGGGGGGCCACTGAAGCTTTCTTT.

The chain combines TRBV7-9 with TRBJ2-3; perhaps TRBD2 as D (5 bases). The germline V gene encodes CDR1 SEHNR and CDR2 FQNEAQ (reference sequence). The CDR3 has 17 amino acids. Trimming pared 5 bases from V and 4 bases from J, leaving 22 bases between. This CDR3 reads CASSVVARYGVADTQYF. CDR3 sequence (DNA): TGTGCCAGCAGCGTAGTAGCTAGGTACGGGGTCGCAGATACGCAGTATTTT.

The CDR3: CASSLSLTGVHEKLFF. CDR3 nucleotides: TGTGCCAGCAGCCTCTCCTTGACAGGGGTTCATGAAAAACTGTTTTTT. The V call is TRBV12-3 or TRBV12-4, the J call TRBJ1-4, with 8 bases aligning to TRBD1. V dropped 6 bases and J dropped 6; count of bases not matched to a gene: 12. The CDR3 contains 16 residues.

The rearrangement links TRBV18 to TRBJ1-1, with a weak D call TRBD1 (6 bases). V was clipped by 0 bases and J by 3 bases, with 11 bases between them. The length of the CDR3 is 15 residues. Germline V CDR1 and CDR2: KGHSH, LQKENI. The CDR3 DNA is TGTGCCAGCTCACCACCTAAGGGGGGGTACACTGAAGCTTTCTTT. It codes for CASSPPKGGYTEAFF.

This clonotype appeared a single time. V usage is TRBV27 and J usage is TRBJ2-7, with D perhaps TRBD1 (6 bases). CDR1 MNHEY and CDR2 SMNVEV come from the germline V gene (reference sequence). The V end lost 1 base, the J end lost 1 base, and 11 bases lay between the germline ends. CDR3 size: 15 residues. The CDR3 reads CASSLFLGQSYEQYF. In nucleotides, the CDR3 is TGTGCCAGCAGTTTATTTCTAGGACAGTCCTACGAGCAGTACTTC.

The CDR3 protein is CASTDRVASYNEQFF. Here the CDR3 DNA reads TGTGCCAGCACTGACAGAGTAGCCTCTTACAATGAGCAGTTCTTC. This chain connects TRBV25-1 to TRBJ2-1; a weak D match, TRBD1 (5 bases). Deletions cut 7 bases from V and 4 bases from J, with 17 bases between. CDR3 length: 15 amino acids. Germline V CDR1 and CDR2: MGHDK, SYGVNS.

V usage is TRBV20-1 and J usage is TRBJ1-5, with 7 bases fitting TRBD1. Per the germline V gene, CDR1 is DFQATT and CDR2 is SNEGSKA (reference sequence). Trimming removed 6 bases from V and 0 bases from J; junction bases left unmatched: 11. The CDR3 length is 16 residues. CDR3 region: CSALQGGLNSNQPQHF. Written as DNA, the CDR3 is TGCAGTGCCCTCCAGGGGGGGCTAAATAGCAATCAGCCCCAGCATTTT.

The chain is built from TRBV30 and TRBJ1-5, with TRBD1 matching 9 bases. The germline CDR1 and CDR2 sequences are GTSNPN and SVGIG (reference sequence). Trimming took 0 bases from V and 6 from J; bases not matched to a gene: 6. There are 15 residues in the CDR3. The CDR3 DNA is TGTGCCTGGAGTGTAACGACAGGGGGAAGTCAGCCCCAGCATTTT. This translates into CAWSVTTGGSQPQHF.

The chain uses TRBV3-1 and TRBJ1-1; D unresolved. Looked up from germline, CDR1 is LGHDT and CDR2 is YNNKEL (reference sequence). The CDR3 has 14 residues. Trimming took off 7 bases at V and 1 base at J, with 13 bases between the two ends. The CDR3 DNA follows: TGTGCCAGCACCCTTGAGGTCGAGAACACTGAAGCTTTCTTT. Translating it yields CASTLEVENTEAFF.

CDR3 loop: CASTGRGRNEQFF. The DNA of the CDR3 is TGTGCCAGCACCGGGCGGGGGAGGAATGAGCAGTTCTTC. V is TRBV27 and J is TRBJ2-1; 7 nucleotides match TRBD2. V dropped 7 bases and J dropped 7; count of bases not matched to a gene: 7. The CDR3 spans 13 residues. In germline, CDR1 is MNHEY, CDR2 SMNVEV (reference sequence).

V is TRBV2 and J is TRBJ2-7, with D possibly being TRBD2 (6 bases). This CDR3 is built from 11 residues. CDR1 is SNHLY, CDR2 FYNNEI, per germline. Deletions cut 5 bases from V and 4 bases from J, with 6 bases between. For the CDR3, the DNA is TGTGCCAGCAGTCGGGGGTACGAGCAGTACTTC. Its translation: CASSRGYEQYF.

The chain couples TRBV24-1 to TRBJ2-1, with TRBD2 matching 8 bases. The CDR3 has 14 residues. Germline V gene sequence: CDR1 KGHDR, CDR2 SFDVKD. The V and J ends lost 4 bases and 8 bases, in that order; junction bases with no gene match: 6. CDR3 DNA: TGTGCCACCAGTGAGCACGGGGGGGCCGATGAGCAGTTCTTC. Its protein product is CATSEHGGADEQFF.

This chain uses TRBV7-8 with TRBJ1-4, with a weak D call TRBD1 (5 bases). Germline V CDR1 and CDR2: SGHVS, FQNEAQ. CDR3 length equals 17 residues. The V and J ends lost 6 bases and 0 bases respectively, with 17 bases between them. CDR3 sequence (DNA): TGTGCCAGCAGGAACAGCGGGACTCCAGCAACTAATGAAAAACTGTTTTTT. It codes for CASRNSGTPATNEKLFF. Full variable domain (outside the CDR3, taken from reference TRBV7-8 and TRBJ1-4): GAGVSQSPRYKVAKRGQDVALRCDPISGHVSLFWYQQALGQGPEFLTYFQNEAQLDKSGLPSDRFFAERPEGSVSTLKIQRTQQEDSAVYLCASRNSGTPATNEKLFFGSGTQLSVL.

In DNA, the CDR3 is TGTGCCAGCAGTTTGAGTTTCGGGGCAGATCGGTCTGGGGCCAACGTCCTGACTTTC. Protein: CASSLSFGADRSGANVLTF. The gene calls are TRBV28 and TRBJ2-6; perhaps D is TRBD1 or TRBD2 (5 bases each). Germline assignment: CDR1 MDHEN and CDR2 SYDVKM. CDR3 size: 19 residues. Trimming removed 3 bases from V and 1 base from J, with 19 bases in between.

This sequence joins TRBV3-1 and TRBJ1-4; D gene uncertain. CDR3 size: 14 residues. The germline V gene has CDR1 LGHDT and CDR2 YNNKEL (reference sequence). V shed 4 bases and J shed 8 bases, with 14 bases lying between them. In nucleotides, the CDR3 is TGTGCCAGCAGCCCCCGGACGGGCGGAGAAAAACTGTTTTTT. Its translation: CASSPRTGGEKLFF.